Listed below are T cell receptor beta chains from one sample, sequenced in a study of early T cells in non-severe SARS-CoV-2 infection. TCRdb processed the 5' RACE reads anew with MiXCR; each CDR3 protein has one entry. The table lists tens of thousands of distinct CDR3 sequences, about 6.3% of them singletons. Sequenced input: whole blood. The receptors were sampled from an adult who was a healthcare worker with PCR-confirmed SARS-CoV-2 infection or an uninfected control (not recorded which). Both conserved end residues are part of each CDR3. D genes are given only for firm matches. Size is stated for part of the rows, as once, few or many counts, or as a class when the clone is expanded.

J | V | size | D | CDR3 | DNA
TRBJ1-3 | TRBV12-3/TRBV12-4 | many | - | CASSPNSGNTIYF | TGTGCCAGCAGCCCGAACTCTGGAAACACCATATATTTT
TRBJ2-1 | TRBV12-3/TRBV12-4 | many | - | CASGTQRDEQFF | TGTGCCAGCGGGACTCAGCGGGATGAGCAGTTCTTC
TRBJ1-2 | TRBV18 | many | - | CASSLPSSGGYTF | TGTGCCAGCTCACTCCCCTCTTCGGGAGGCTACACCTTC
TRBJ2-5 | TRBV7-9 | few | - | CASSSGWIQETQYF | TGTGCCAGCAGCTCCGGGTGGATACAAGAGACCCAGTACTTC
TRBJ2-1 | TRBV28 | few | TRBD1 | CASSQTGGYEQFF | TGTGCCAGCAGTCAAACAGGGGGCTATGAGCAGTTCTTC
TRBJ2-7 | TRBV20-1 | many | - | CSASPPGFPSEQYF | TGCAGTGCTAGCCCCCCAGGGTTCCCCAGCGAGCAGTACTTC
TRBJ2-2 | TRBV19 | - | - | CATDRSRNTGELFF | TGTGCCACAGACAGGTCCCGAAACACCGGGGAGCTGTTTTTT
TRBJ2-3 | TRBV21-1 | medium-sized | - | CASSKAHWTGSDTQYF | TGTGCCAGCAGCAAAGCCCACTGGACAGGGTCAGATACGCAGTATTTT
TRBJ2-7 | TRBV7-9 | many | - | CASSLAAVPYSYEQYF | TGTGCCAGCAGCTTAGCGGCGGTGCCGTACTCCTACGAGCAGTACTTC
TRBJ1-1 | TRBV20-1 | many | - | CSAPQFGDTEAFF | TGCAGTGCCCCCCAATTTGGGGACACTGAAGCTTTCTTT
TRBJ1-2 | TRBV6-6 | few | TRBD1 | CASRRDRGLYGYTF | TGTGCCAGCAGACGGGACAGGGGCCTCTATGGCTACACCTTC
TRBJ2-1 | TRBV7-9 | few | TRBD1 | CASSPRDRGHNEQFF | TGTGCCAGCAGCCCCCGGGACAGGGGCCACAATGAGCAGTTCTTC
TRBJ1-1 | TRBV6-2/TRBV6-3 | many | - | CASSYAWGLTAEAFF | TGTGCCAGCAGTTACGCCTGGGGCCTGACAGCAGAAGCTTTCTTT
TRBJ2-6 | TRBV29-1 | - | - | CSASPGSGANVLTF | TGCAGCGCCTCCCCCGGCTCTGGGGCCAACGTCCTGACTTTC
TRBJ2-3 | TRBV2 | many | - | CASSDRALQDTQYF | TGTGCCAGCAGTGATAGAGCTCTACAAGATACGCAGTATTTT
TRBJ1-6 | TRBV6-1 | many | - | CATSDLTRTNSPLHF | TGTGCCACCTCCGACCTGACCCGCACCAATTCACCCCTCCACTTT
TRBJ2-1 | TRBV7-9 | few | - | CASSHEYWDEQFF | TGTGCCAGCAGCCACGAATATTGGGATGAGCAGTTCTTC
TRBJ2-5 | TRBV20-1 | many | TRBD1 | CSARDNYKGARETQYF | TGCAGTGCTAGAGATAACTATAAGGGGGCTAGGGAGACCCAGTACTTC
TRBJ1-5 | TRBV10-2 | medium-sized | - | CASSERRFNQPQHF | TGCGCCAGCAGTGAGAGACGTTTCAATCAGCCCCAGCATTTT
TRBJ1-1 | TRBV29-1 | few | - | CSGEGDTEAFF | TGCAGCGGGGAGGGGGACACTGAAGCTTTCTTT
TRBJ2-5 | TRBV6-1 | many | TRBD2 | CASSTRTSGRAKETQYF | TGTGCCAGCAGTACTCGGACTAGCGGGAGGGCCAAGGAGACCCAGTACTTC